This T cell receptor (beta chain) was found in a study of early T cells in non-severe SARS-CoV-2 infection. Turning to the study itself: Alpha and beta chains were unpaired, from unsorted whole-blood bulk RNA.

V shed 2 bases, J shed 7 bases, and the junction held 6 bases outside the gene matches. CDR3 length equals 15 residues. Germline V gene sequence: CDR1 SGHRS, CDR2 YFSETQ. Individual cDNA molecules carried attached unique molecular identifiers. TCRdb fed the 5' RACE reads into MiXCR, producing one record per CDR3 protein. The repertoire includes around 30,000 distinct CDR3 sequences, over 8.5% of them detected once, and around 14% sits in the top ten. This clonotype was recorded at least ten times. Its antigen remains unknown. Study results and caveats: VDJdb matches were skewed toward anti-spike CD8 T cell responses.

Sequencing used whole blood. The V and J genes are TRBV5-1 and TRBJ2-2; 9 nucleotides align to TRBD1. This receptor was taken from an adult who was a healthcare worker with PCR-confirmed SARS-CoV-2 infection or an uninfected control (not recorded which). CDR3 nucleotide sequence: TGCGCCAGCAGCTTCGTGGACAGGGGTATCGGGGAGCTGTTTTTT. This sequence encodes CASSFVDRGIGELFF.